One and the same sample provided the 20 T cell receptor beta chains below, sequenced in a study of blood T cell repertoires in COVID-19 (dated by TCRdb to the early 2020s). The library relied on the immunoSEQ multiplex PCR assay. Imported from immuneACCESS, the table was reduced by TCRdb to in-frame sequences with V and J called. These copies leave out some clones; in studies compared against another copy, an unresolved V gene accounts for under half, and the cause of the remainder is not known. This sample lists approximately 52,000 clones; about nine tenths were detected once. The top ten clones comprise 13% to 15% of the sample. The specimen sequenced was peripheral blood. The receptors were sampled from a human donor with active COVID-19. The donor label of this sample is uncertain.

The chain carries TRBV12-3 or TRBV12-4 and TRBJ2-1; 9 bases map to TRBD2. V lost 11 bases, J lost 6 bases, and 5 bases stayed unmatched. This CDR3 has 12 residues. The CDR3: CALAGAGNEQFF. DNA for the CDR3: TGTGCCTTAGCGGGGGCGGGCAATGAGCAGTTCTTC.

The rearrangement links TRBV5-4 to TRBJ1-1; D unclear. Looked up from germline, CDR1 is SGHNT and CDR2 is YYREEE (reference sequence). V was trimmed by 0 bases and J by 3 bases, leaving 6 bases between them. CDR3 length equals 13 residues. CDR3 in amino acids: CASSLVPDTEAFF. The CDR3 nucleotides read TGTGCCAGCAGCTTGGTTCCGGACACTGAAGCTTTCTTT.

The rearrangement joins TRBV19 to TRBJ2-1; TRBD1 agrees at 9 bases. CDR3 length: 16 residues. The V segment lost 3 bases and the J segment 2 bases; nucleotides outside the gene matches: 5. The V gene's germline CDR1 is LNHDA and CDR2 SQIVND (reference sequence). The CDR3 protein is CASSILTGGAYNEQFF. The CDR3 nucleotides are TGTGCCAGTAGTATCCTAACAGGGGGCGCCTACAATGAGCAGTTCTTC.

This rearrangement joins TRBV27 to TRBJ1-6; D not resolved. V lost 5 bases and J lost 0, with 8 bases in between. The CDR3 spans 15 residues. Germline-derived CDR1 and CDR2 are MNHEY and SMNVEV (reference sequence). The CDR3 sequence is CASSGRSSYNSPLHF. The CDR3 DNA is TGTGCCAGCAGTGGGAGGAGCTCCTATAATTCACCCCTCCACTTT.

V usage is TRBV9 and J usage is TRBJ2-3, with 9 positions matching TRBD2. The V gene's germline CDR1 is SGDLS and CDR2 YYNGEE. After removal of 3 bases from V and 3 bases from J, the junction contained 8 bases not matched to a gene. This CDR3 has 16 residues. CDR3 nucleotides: TGTGCCAGCAGCGCCATACTTCTAGCGGGGACAGATACGCAGTATTTT. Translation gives CASSAILLAGTDTQYF.

CDR3 DNA: TGCGCCAGCAGCTTGGGAGTCACCGGGGAGCTGTTTTTT. Its protein is CASSLGVTGELFF. J is TRBJ2-2 and V is TRBV5-1, with D uncertain. The germline V gene has CDR1 SGHRS and CDR2 YFSETQ. The germline V and J ends were trimmed by 0 bases and 4 bases, with 4 bases remaining between them. The CDR3 is made up of 13 amino acids.

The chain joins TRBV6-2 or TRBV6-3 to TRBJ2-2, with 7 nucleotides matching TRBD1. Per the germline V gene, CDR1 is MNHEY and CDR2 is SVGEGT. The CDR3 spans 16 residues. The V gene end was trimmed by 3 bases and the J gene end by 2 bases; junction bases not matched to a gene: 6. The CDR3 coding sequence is TGTGCCAGCAGTTATTCCGGGACAGAAAACACCGGGGAGCTGTTTTTT. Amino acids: CASSYSGTENTGELFF.

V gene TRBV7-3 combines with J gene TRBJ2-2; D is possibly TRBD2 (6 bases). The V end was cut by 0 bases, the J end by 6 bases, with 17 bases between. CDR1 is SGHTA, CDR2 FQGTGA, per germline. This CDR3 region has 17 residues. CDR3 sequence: CASSLTGGVGGAGELFF. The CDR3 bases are TGTGCCAGCAGCTTAACTGGAGGGGTTGGAGGGGCCGGGGAGCTGTTTTTT.

CDR3 in DNA: TGTGCCAGCAGCTTGGCCGGGAGGGAGGAAGAGACCCAGTACTTC. Translating it yields CASSLAGREEETQYF. This chain connects TRBV5-4 to TRBJ2-5; 8 nucleotides agree with TRBD2. The CDR3 runs to 15 residues. Germline CDR1 reads SGHNT; CDR2 reads YYREEE (reference sequence). V shed 0 bases and J 3 bases; nucleotides not matched to a gene: 4. Complete variable domain (other parts from reference TRBV5-4 and TRBJ2-5): ETGVTQSPTHLIKTRGQQVTLRCSSQSGHNTVSWYQQALGQGPQFIFQYYREEENGRGNFPPRFSGLQFPNYSSELNVNALELDDSALYLCASSLAGREEETQYFGPGTRLLVL.

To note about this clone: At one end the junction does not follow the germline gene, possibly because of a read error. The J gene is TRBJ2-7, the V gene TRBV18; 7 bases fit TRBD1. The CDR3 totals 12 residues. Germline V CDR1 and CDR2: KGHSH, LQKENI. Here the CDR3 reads CASSPEGAAFVF. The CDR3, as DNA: TGTGCCAGCTCACCCGAGGGGGCGGCCTTCGTCTTC.

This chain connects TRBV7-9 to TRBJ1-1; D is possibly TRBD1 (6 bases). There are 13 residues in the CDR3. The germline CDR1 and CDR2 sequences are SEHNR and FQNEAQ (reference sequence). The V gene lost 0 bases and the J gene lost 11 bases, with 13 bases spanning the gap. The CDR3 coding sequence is TGTGCCAGCAGCTTAGCTCAGGGGATTGGTGCTTTCTTT. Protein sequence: CASSLAQGIGAFF.

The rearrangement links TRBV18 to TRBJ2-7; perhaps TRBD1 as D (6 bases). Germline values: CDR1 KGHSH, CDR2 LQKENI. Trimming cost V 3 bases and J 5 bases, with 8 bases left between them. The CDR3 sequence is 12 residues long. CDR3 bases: TGTGCCAGCTCACCCAGGGGAGACGAGCAGTACTTC. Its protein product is CASSPRGDEQYF.

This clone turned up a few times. The CDR3 loop reads CASSLLTSGGSYEQYF. DNA for the CDR3: TGTGCCAGTAGTCTCCTGACTAGCGGGGGATCCTACGAGCAGTACTTC. The chain is built from TRBV19 and TRBJ2-7; 12 bases map to TRBD2. Germline assignment: CDR1 LNHDA and CDR2 SQIVND (reference sequence). V was clipped by 5 bases and J by 1 base; unmatched bases: 6. The CDR3 consists of 16 residues.

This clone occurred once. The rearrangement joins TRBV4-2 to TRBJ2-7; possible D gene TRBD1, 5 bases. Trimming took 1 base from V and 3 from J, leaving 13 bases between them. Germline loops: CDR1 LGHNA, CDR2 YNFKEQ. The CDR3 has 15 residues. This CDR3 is CASSQASETDYEQYF. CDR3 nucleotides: TGTGCCAGCAGCCAAGCCTCGGAGACAGACTACGAGCAGTACTTC.

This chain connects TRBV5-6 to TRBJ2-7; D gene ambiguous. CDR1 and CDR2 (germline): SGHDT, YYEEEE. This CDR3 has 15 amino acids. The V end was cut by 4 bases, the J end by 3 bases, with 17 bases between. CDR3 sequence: CASSPRNPSLYEQYF. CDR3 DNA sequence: TGTGCCAGCAGCCCCAGGAACCCAAGCCTCTACGAGCAGTACTTC.

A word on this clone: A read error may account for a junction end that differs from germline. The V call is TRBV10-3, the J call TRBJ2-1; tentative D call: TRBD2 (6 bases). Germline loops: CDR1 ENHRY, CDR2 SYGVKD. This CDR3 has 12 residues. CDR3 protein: CAISGRDQPGIF. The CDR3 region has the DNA TGTGCCATCAGTGGGCGGGACCAACCTGGGATCTTC.

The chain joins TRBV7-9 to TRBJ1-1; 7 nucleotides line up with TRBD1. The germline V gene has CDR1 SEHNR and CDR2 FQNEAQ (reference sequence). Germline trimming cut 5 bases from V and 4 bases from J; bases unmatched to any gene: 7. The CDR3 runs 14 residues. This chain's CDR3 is CASSPLTGLTEAFF. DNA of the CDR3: TGTGCCAGCAGCCCTCTGACAGGGCTCACTGAAGCTTTCTTT.

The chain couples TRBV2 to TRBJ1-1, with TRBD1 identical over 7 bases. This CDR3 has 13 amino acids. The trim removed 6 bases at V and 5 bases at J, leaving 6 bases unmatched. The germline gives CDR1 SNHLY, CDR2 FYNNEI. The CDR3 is CASSQGEMTEAFF. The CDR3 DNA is TGTGCCAGCAGCCAGGGGGAGATGACTGAAGCTTTCTTT.

The CDR3 region has the DNA TGTGCCACCAGCCGGGGGACCCCCATTTTTGGCGAGCAGTACTTC. Protein: CATSRGTPIFGEQYF. V is TRBV6-5 and J is TRBJ2-7, with D possibly TRBD2 on 6 matching bases. The CDR3 runs 15 residues. V lost 10 bases and J 6 bases, leaving 25 bases between the germline ends. Germline assignment: CDR1 MNHEY and CDR2 SVGAGI.

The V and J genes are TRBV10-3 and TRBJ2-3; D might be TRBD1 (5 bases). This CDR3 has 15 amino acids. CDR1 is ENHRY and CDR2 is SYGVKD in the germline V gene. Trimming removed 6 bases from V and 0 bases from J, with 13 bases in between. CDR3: CAIRIAGHSTDTQYF. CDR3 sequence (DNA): TGTGCCATCAGAATAGCAGGACACAGCACAGATACGCAGTATTTT.